These 22 T cell receptor beta chains originate from one sample sequenced in a study of beta chain features in type 1 diabetes. Regarding the study as a whole: Significant though moderate, a shortening of TCRB CDR3s appeared in all four CD4+ subsets of Type 1 diabetes patients.

Isolated RNA was reverse transcribed in full, so expressed TCRB transcripts were sequenced. Clones were read by immunoSEQ multiplex PCR, and TCRdb kept only the in-frame ones, dropping some. The sample has fewer than 350,000 clones; approximately 16% are singletons. These receptors' antigens are unknown. The material sequenced was naive CD4+ T cells from blood. The receptors originated from a man between 18 and 35 years old with type 1 diabetes.

V usage is TRBV11-2 and J usage is TRBJ2-1, with 8 bases aligning to TRBD1. Germline assignment: CDR1 SGHAT and CDR2 FQNNGV. With 1 base clipped from V and 3 bases from J, the junction kept 5 bases outside the gene matches. The CDR3 runs 16 residues. In nucleotides, the CDR3 is TGTGCCAGCAGCTTAGTAGGTGGACAGGGCTACAATGAGCAGTTCTTC. Translated: CASSLVGGQGYNEQFF. Based on the CDR3 plus reference TRBV11-2 and TRBJ2-1, the full variable domain is EAGVAQSPRYKIIEKRQSVAFWCNPISGHATLYWYQQILGQGPKLLIQFQNNGVVDDSQLPKDRFSAERLKGVDSTLKIQPAKLEDSAVYLCASSLVGGQGYNEQFFGPGTRLTVL.

This chain links TRBV6-5 with TRBJ2-1; a possible D gene is TRBD1 (5 bases). The CDR3 contains 12 residues. V lost 5 bases to trimming and J lost 10 bases, with 12 bases between them. Germline V gives CDR1 MNHEY, CDR2 SVGAGI. The CDR3 here is CASSNRGREQFF. The CDR3 nucleotides read TGTGCCAGCAGTAATAGGGGCCGGGAGCAGTTCTTC.

This clone has just a few counts. V and J are TRBV28 and TRBJ2-7, with D possibly TRBD1 on 6 matching bases. From germline, CDR1 is MDHEN and CDR2 SYDVKM. The CDR3 is 14 amino acids. Trimming took 4 bases from V and 3 from J, leaving 13 bases between them. In DNA form, the CDR3 reads TGTGCCAGCAGTTGGTTGGGGGCTGGCTACGAGCAGTACTTC. Amino acid sequence: CASSWLGAGYEQYF.

This clone was detected a few times. This rearrangement joins TRBV21-1 to TRBJ1-6. TRBV21-1 is recorded as a pseudogene. The CDR3 is 15 residues long. CDR3 bases: TGTGCCAGCAGCAACCGGGATTACTATAATTCACCCCTCCACTTT. It translates to CASSNRDYYNSPLHF.

This clone was counted between two and nine times. The J gene is TRBJ1-1, the V gene TRBV28, with TRBD1 matching over 9 bases. Losses at the gene ends were 7 bases for V and 4 bases for J; bases not matched to a gene: 10. Germline V lookup: CDR1 MDHEN, CDR2 SYDVKM. The length of the CDR3 is 15 residues. For the CDR3, the DNA is TGTGCCAGCACTCCTATCACAGGGGGCACCACTGAAGCTTTCTTT. This sequence encodes CASTPITGGTTEAFF.

This clone has more than one count but fewer than ten. The gene calls are TRBV19 and TRBJ2-1, with D possibly TRBD1 on 5 matching bases. The germline V and J ends were trimmed by 10 bases and 6 bases, with 22 bases remaining between them. The CDR3 totals 15 residues. The V gene's germline CDR1 is LNHDA and CDR2 SQIVND (reference sequence). The CDR3 DNA sequence: TGTGCCACCGCAGGGAACTTCCCGCCGAGCAATGAGCAGTTCTTC. It codes for CATAGNFPPSNEQFF.

This clone was observed a handful of times. V gene TRBV7-9 combines with J gene TRBJ2-7, with TRBD1 matching over 9 bases. CDR1 and CDR2 (germline): SEHNR, FQNEAQ (reference sequence). The CDR3 runs 14 residues. The V and J ends lost 5 bases and 4 bases, in that order; junction bases with no gene match: 6. DNA for the CDR3: TGTGCCAGCAGCCCGCGACAGGGGGATTACGAGCAGTACTTC. Translation: CASSPRQGDYEQYF.

The chain employs TRBV20-1 and TRBJ2-5, with D possibly TRBD2 on 6 matching bases. Germline values: CDR1 DFQATT, CDR2 SNEGSKA (reference sequence). The CDR3 has 10 residues. V was shortened by 3 bases and J by 14 bases, with 13 bases between the two germline ends. The DNA for the CDR3 is TGCAGTGCTAGTCGTGGGACTCCTTACTTC. Protein: CSASRGTPYF.

For the CDR3, the DNA is TGTGCCAGCAGCGTCACGGGGGGGCCGTATACGCAGTATTTT. It is translated as CASSVTGGPYTQYF. J is TRBJ2-3 and V is TRBV9; 8 nucleotides match TRBD2. Germline V gene lookup returns CDR1 SGDLS and CDR2 YYNGEE. Trimming cost V 2 bases and J 7 bases; bases outside gene matches: 6. This CDR3 has 14 residues.

V is TRBV19 and J is TRBJ1-2; D is uncertain. This CDR3 comprises 13 residues. V lost 3 bases, J lost 8 bases, and 13 bases lay in between. The germline gives CDR1 LNHDA, CDR2 SQIVND (reference sequence). The CDR3 coding sequence is TGTGCCAGTAGTATTTACTCTGGGCAGGGCTACACCTTC. Its translation: CASSIYSGQGYTF.

In this sample, this clone turned up a few times. The V and J genes are TRBV18 and TRBJ2-3; 10 bases agree with TRBD1. This CDR3 is built from 16 residues. Germline CDR1 reads KGHSH; CDR2 reads LQKENI. The V segment lost 4 bases and the J segment 3 bases; nucleotides outside the gene matches: 7. Here the CDR3 reads CASSQTTGGLTDTQYF. CDR3 nucleotides: TGTGCCAGCTCACAAACGACAGGGGGCTTAACAGATACGCAGTATTTT.

The chain joins TRBV29-1 to TRBJ2-7, with a possible D match to TRBD2 (5 bases). Trimming cost V 4 bases and J 0 bases, with 10 bases left between them. The germline V gene has CDR1 SQVTM and CDR2 ANQGSEA. This CDR3 comprises 13 residues. The CDR3 DNA follows: TGCAGCGTTGGGCGGGCTATCTCCTACGAGCAGTACTTC. Amino acids: CSVGRAISYEQYF.

V gene TRBV29-1 combines with J gene TRBJ2-5; tentatively, D is TRBD2 (5 bases). Germline CDR1 is SQVTM and CDR2 is ANQGSEA. The CDR3 covers 12 residues. Trimming left V 4 bases short and J 1 base short, with 7 bases between. CDR3 region: CSVGAGQETQYF. The CDR3 nucleotides read TGCAGCGTTGGCGCGGGCCAAGAGACCCAGTACTTC.

This clone was detected a few times. The chain links TRBV25-1 to TRBJ2-1; D not certain. The CDR3 has 14 amino acids. The V end was cut by 5 bases, the J end by 4 bases, with 12 bases between. Per the germline V gene, CDR1 is MGHDK and CDR2 is SYGVNS. The CDR3 sequence: CASSPELIYNEQFF. As DNA, the CDR3 is TGTGCCAGCAGTCCTGAGCTAATATACAATGAGCAGTTCTTC.

The rearrangement uses TRBV20-1 and TRBJ2-1; D not resolved. The CDR3 is 11 residues long. CDR1 DFQATT and CDR2 SNEGSKA come from the germline V gene (reference sequence). With 1 base removed from V and 8 bases from J, the gap between germline ends came to 6 bases. CDR3 bases: TGCAGTGCTAGAGCAGTCCATGAGCAGTTCTTC. Protein sequence: CSARAVHEQFF.

The chain has TRBV15 and TRBJ2-5; D is perhaps TRBD1 (6 bases). The closer fit of TRBJ2-7 to the DNA end suggests the J call may be wrong. The CDR3 has 13 amino acids. The germline gives CDR1 LNHNV, CDR2 YYDKDF (reference sequence). The CDR3 region is CATSTQTGYEQYF. The CDR3 DNA follows: TGTGCCACCAGCACGCAGACAGGCTACGAGCAGTACTTC.

The CDR3 spells CASSLSGDIAKTQYF. In DNA form, the CDR3 reads TGCGCCAGCAGCTTAAGCGGGGATATCGCGAAGACCCAGTACTTC. The rearrangement uses TRBV5-1 and TRBJ2-5, with 7 positions matching TRBD2. The CDR3 consists of 15 residues. J gave up 6 bases and V 2 bases, and 10 bases lay outside the gene matches. From germline, CDR1 is SGHRS and CDR2 YFSETQ.

V and J are TRBV4-1 and TRBJ2-2; no firm D call. The CDR3 is 12 residues long. Germline CDR1 and CDR2: MGHRA and YSYEKL. V lost 0 bases, J lost 8 bases, and 4 bases lay in between. In nucleotides, the CDR3 is TGCGCCAGCAGCCAAGAACTAGGGGAGCTGTTTTTT. The encoded protein is CASSQELGELFF.

The chain uses TRBV19 and TRBJ2-1; unclear D gene. The ends were cut back, 3 bases at V and 5 bases at J, with 5 bases in the middle. This CDR3 contains 12 residues. The germline V gene encodes CDR1 LNHDA and CDR2 SQIVND (reference sequence). CDR3 residues: CASSMPNNEQFF. CDR3 in DNA: TGTGCCAGTAGTATGCCTAACAATGAGCAGTTCTTC.

A few counts support this clone. This chain joins TRBV7-9 and TRBJ2-1; 15 bases are a match to TRBD2. The CDR3 loop spans 18 amino acids. After removal of 6 bases from V and 1 base from J, the junction contained 7 bases not matched to a gene. Germline assignment: CDR1 SEHNR and CDR2 FQNEAQ (reference sequence). The CDR3 sequence is CASRSGLAGGISYNEQFF. The CDR3 DNA reads as TGTGCCAGCAGGTCAGGACTAGCGGGAGGGATTTCCTACAATGAGCAGTTCTTC.

In this sample, this clone turned up a few times. The J gene is TRBJ1-2, the V gene TRBV11-2, with a possible D match to TRBD1 (5 bases). V shed 6 bases and J shed 7 bases, with 18 bases lying between them. Germline V gene sequence: CDR1 SGHAT, CDR2 FQNNGV. The length of the CDR3 is 14 residues. CDR3 sequence (DNA): TGTGCCAGCAGTTGGATCAGGGATCTCTCTGGCTACACCTTC. Protein product: CASSWIRDLSGYTF.

This chain uses TRBV6-1 with TRBJ2-3; TRBD2 matches at 7 bases. The CDR3 sequence is 13 residues long. Germline assignment: CDR1 MNHNS and CDR2 SASEGT. V shed 7 bases and J 7 bases; nucleotides not matched to a gene: 8. The CDR3 DNA sequence: TGTGCCAGCACCGAGGGAGGGAGGAATACGCAGTATTTT. Protein product: CASTEGGRNTQYF.